The sequence of this T cell receptor beta chain was determined in a study of OX40 agonist ivuxolimab in advanced cancers. Across the study: Treatment received earlier with anti-PD-1, anti-PD-L1 or anti-CTLA-4 agents was allowed, and less than 45% had some.

The data were produced by immunoSEQ multiplex PCR, yet TCRdb's version contains in-frame clones alone and is incomplete. The sample has 70,000 to 95,000 clones, 92% seen once. With regard to this clone: Its specificity is not known.

Looked up from germline, CDR1 is MDHEN and CDR2 is SYDVKM. Trimming took 6 bases from V and 4 from J, leaving 12 bases between them. There are 13 residues in the CDR3. The study's findings and limits: Expanded peripheral T-cell antigen specificity went undetermined.

The material sequenced was CD4+ or CD8+ T cells sorted from blood, taken in a trial of the OX40 agonist ivuxolimab. The rearrangement links TRBV28 to TRBJ1-2; D remains unclear. The TCR comes from an adult with an advanced solid tumor such as melanoma, head and neck, liver or kidney cancer. The chain's CDR3 is CASRWGGSYGYTF. The CDR3, as DNA: TGTGCCAGCAGGTGGGGAGGTTCCTATGGCTACACCTTC.